This T cell receptor (beta chain) was retrieved from a study of T cell responses to AZD1222 COVID-19 vaccine (dated by TCRdb to the early 2020s). Regarding the complete study: A total of 230 to 250 trial participants underwent TCR sequencing, of whom more than 200 had received two doses of AZD1222 and roughly 26 had received two doses of the MenACWY control vaccine. Trial participants were enrolled by age into 18-55, 56-69 and 70-plus year subgroups, with around 150, 28 and 57 TCR-sequenced participants respectively.

The time point label, as the study defines it: about 28 days (+/-7) after the second vaccine dose. Because spike-specific TCR depth and breadth did not differ between the two schedules, AZD1222 recipients who got a second dose at roughly 4 weeks were pooled with those who got a second dose at roughly 12 weeks. Samples from vaccinated people were obtained from the UK trials COV001 and COV002, which included a single-blind randomized controlled phase 2/3 trial of AZD1222 (ChAdOx1 nCoV-19) in healthy adults. Trial participant PBMC samples were collected at day 0 and day 28 after the second dose for TCRbeta chain sequencing. In this sample, this clone turned up once. This receptor's antigen is unknown. Per-base qualities were not stored, and no clone one base away is much larger. The CDR3 regions of human TCRbeta chains were subjected to immunosequencing. Turning to the authors' computational methods: TCRs in the repertoires were compared against a reference library of SARS-CoV-2-specific TCRs that had been generated with the MIRA antigen-specificity platform. Breadth was defined as the fraction of unique TCRs that were SARS-CoV-2-associated, and depth was defined as the fraction of total T cells that were SARS-CoV-2-associated. Using the MIRA data, each spike-specific TCR was mapped to the spike region that the TCR reacts to and placed in a CD4 or CD8 class. Log10-transformed breadth and depth values were compared by one-way ANOVA with Sidak's multiple comparisons tests. This immuneACCESS table, as held by TCRdb, lists in-frame sequences with V and J called but not all clones. Of the missing ones, under half trace to an unresolved V gene in checked studies; the others have no known cause. V, J and clone size are taken as reported in that table, and D and trimming were inferred from the DNA itself. Here the sample has 65,000 to 90,000 clones; approximately 90% occur a single time. Of the sample, roughly 1.2% is held by the ten largest clones.

The investigation overall reported the following: Epitopes outside the regions mutated in the B.1.351 and B.1.1.7 variants were reportedly recognized by nearly half of the unique spike-specific TCRs. Conclusions about previously exposed vaccinees were limited because only 5 or 6 AZD1222 recipients were SARS-CoV-2 seropositive at baseline. Most participants were white British and females outnumbered males, and the authors suggested that clonal diversity may have been underestimated. The 56-69-year group was small, and its depth increase did not reach significance, likely because of low power. Spike-specific TCR breadth and depth rose significantly after two AZD1222 doses compared with day 0 and with MenACWY recipients. The vaccine-associated CD4 TCRs covered the entire spike protein, and the dominant responses fell in regions 160-218 and 743-854. No day 14 peak-response samples were available, so repertoires were characterized only after the peak T cell response.

The sequence was obtained from an adult who received the AZD1222 COVID-19 vaccine. This material consisted of peripheral blood, taken 28 days after the second AZD1222 dose.

The nucleotide sequence reads as follows: TGTGCCAGCAGTGACAGGGGACAACCGGGCCATGGCTACACCTTC. This yields the protein CASSDRGQPGHGYTF. The V and J genes are TRBV2 and TRBJ1-2; a weak D assignment points to TRBD1 (6 bases agree). V drops 3 bases and J drops 6 bases, leaving 17 bases in between. CDR1 and CDR2 (SNHLY, FYNNEI) derive from the germline V gene. Measured from the cysteine to the phenylalanine, the CDR3 is 15 residues long. CDR3 DNA only is kept here, 45 bases in frame from base 1.